Listed below are T cell receptor beta chains from one sample, sequenced in a study of CD8+CD57+ T cells in acquired aplastic anemia. Each CDR3 protein gets one entry after TCRdb re-called the reads with MiXCR. The sample includes 150,000 to 180,000 distinct CDR3 sequences, just over 50% of them seen just once. Input material: sorted CD4+, CD8+, or CD8+CD57+ T cells (not recorded which) from PBMCs. The receptors stem from a human donor with aplastic anemia. CDR3s include the opening cysteine and the closing phenylalanine or tryptophan. Each record gives: J gene, V gene, CDR3 protein.

TRBJ1-5,TRBV4-1,CASSQEGISLNQPQHF
TRBJ2-5,TRBV6-1,CASPGEPGDQETQYF
TRBJ2-1,TRBV19,CASSIDSYNEQFF
TRBJ1-2,TRBV15,CATSSSSLGHVYGYTF
TRBJ1-1,TRBV7-9,CASSSTGVTEAFF
TRBJ1-3,TRBV6-1,CASSDAQTGSGNTIYF
TRBJ2-7,TRBV29-1,CSVERLAGEAYEQYF
TRBJ1-1,TRBV19,CASSRDFSEAFF
TRBJ2-1,TRBV10-3,CATSGTGTGLRNEQFF
TRBJ2-5,TRBV6-2/TRBV6-3,CASSQTRANQETQYF
TRBJ1-2,TRBV6-5,CASTNRGVYYGYTF
TRBJ1-5,TRBV24-1,CASRADSNQPQHF
TRBJ2-5,TRBV15,CASKRTSGGASETQYF
TRBJ1-5,TRBV24-1,CATSGLRGPSNQPQHF
TRBJ2-2,TRBV9,CASSAWDQAVGELFF
TRBJ2-5,TRBV3-1,CASSRGQGESQETQYF
TRBJ2-1,TRBV20-1,CSARAPVGSSYNEQFF
TRBJ2-5,TRBV2,CASILEGSETQYF
TRBJ2-1,TRBV5-1,CASSWGGNEQFF
TRBJ2-3,TRBV11-1,CASSSGTSLSTDTQYF
TRBJ2-2,TRBV19,CASSQYVNTGELFF
TRBJ2-2,TRBV7-6,CASRTLTAGGGGELFF
TRBJ1-2,TRBV12-3/TRBV12-4,CASSLRVRGNYGYTF
TRBJ2-3,TRBV10-3,CASRERGTDTQYF
TRBJ1-2,TRBV5-4,CASSQGTGKLEGYTF
TRBJ2-2,TRBV7-3,CASSPWQGDTGELFF
TRBJ1-6,TRBV20-1,CSARGWSSPLHF
TRBJ2-2,TRBV7-9,CASSEGQGRTGELFF
TRBJ1-4,TRBV24-1,CATSDRGYSNEKLFF
TRBJ2-3,TRBV2,CATSDRGAWVDTQYF
TRBJ1-2,TRBV4-2,CASSQVPDSHGCTF
TRBJ1-5,TRBV11-2,CASSLGPTGRNQPQHF
TRBJ2-7,TRBV6-1,CASSRKGTSGSTEQYF
TRBJ2-1,TRBV24-1,CATSDTSGLYNEQFF
TRBJ1-1,TRBV10-3,CAISGGQDRPMNTEAFF
TRBJ2-7,TRBV7-2,CASSSGQYYEQYF
TRBJ2-7,TRBV20-1,CSARDMSYEQYF
TRBJ2-5,TRBV6-5,CASAGETQYF
TRBJ2-7,TRBV7-9,CASSFTETYEQYF
TRBJ1-1,TRBV10-3,CAISRGTSNTEAFF
TRBJ2-2,TRBV3-1,CASSHNTGTGELFF
TRBJ2-2,TRBV12-3/TRBV12-4,CASTPLKNTGELFF
TRBJ2-3,TRBV7-8,CASSTAPSGGLDTQYF
TRBJ1-1,TRBV10-3,CATASFGGDTEAFF
TRBJ1-2,TRBV25-1,CASSEGGYGYTF
TRBJ2-7,TRBV5-5,CASTRTGSPYEQYF
TRBJ1-4,TRBV5-1,CASSLPEMIVTNEKLFF
TRBJ1-3,TRBV2,CASSDGNTIYF
TRBJ1-2,TRBV20-1,CSARQNYGYTF
TRBJ2-7,TRBV7-2,CASRPTGENEQYF
TRBJ1-4,TRBV19,CASSPLAENEKLFF
TRBJ2-1,TRBV11-2,CASSPRLLAGDNEQSF
TRBJ2-1,TRBV11-2,CASSLRTGGYYNEQFF
TRBJ2-7,TRBV20-1,CSVDRTGGDYEQYF
TRBJ2-3,TRBV24-1,CATSDLAGTNTDTQYF